The entry below gives a single TCR beta chain sequence along with its context. This sample is drawn from a study of blood T cell repertoires in COVID-19. Study context: Sample material is recorded as cDNA or gDNA derived from T cells, B-cell-depleted T cells, or PBMCs.

From germline, CDR1 is SGHVS and CDR2 FQNEAQ. The CDR3 runs 14 residues. V dropped 1 base and J dropped 2 bases, with 8 bases sitting between them. Residents of 24 US areas, aged about 18 to 95 years, made up the participants. Allocation to cohorts depended on clinical history reported by the participants. Per the study methods: By means of reference gene primer amplification, nucleated cell counts were estimated. The assay was immunoSEQ multiplex PCR, and TCRdb's table has in-frame clones only and misses some. V and J calls and clone size are given by that table; D and trimming were obtained from the DNA. The data hold about 170,000 clones, with around 80% observed a single time.

The sample consisted of PBMCs or T cells enriched from blood (not recorded which). The chain combines TRBV7-8 with TRBJ2-5, with D perhaps matching TRBD2 (6 bases). This clonotype was obtained from a woman aged 70-85 years in a cohort exposed to, infected with or recovered from COVID-19 (not recorded which). CDR3: CASSLVGLQETQYF. CDR3 in DNA: TGTGCCAGCAGCTTAGTGGGACTTCAAGAGACCCAGTACTTC.